The 5 T cell receptor beta chains listed next were all sequenced from one sample in a study of T cell responses to AZD1222 COVID-19 vaccine. Sequencing used immunoSEQ multiplex PCR; TCRdb keeps in-frame clones, though not all of them. The repertoire includes 180,000 or so clones, roughly 91% of them detected once, and approximately 1.9% sits in the top ten. Sequenced here: peripheral blood, sampled 28 days after the second AZD1222 dose. The receptors here all came from an adult who received the AZD1222 COVID-19 vaccine.

As for this clone: Other DNA sequences in the sample encode the same CDR3. The chain couples TRBV15 to TRBJ2-2, with D possibly being TRBD1 or TRBD2 (5 bases each). Trimming removed 1 base from V and 3 bases from J, with 9 bases in between. In germline, CDR1 is LNHNV, CDR2 YYDKDF (reference sequence). The CDR3 covers 15 residues. CDR3 DNA: TGTGCCACCAGCAGAGGCCAGGGAGACACCGGGGAGCTGTTTTTT. Residues: CATSRGQGDTGELFF.

The table lists this clone with a count of one. The chain is built from TRBV10-2 and TRBJ2-6; D is unresolved. The germline V gene encodes CDR1 WSHSY and CDR2 SAAADI. The V and J ends lost 2 bases and 0 bases respectively, with 8 bases between them. The CDR3 spans 16 residues. The CDR3 nucleotides are TGCGCCAGCAGTGAGCCTCTGAGCTCTGGGGCCAACGTCCTGACTTTC. Residues: CASSEPLSSGANVLTF.

The chain couples TRBV6-5 to TRBJ2-1, with 7 bases that match TRBD2. Trimming removed 1 base from V and 2 bases from J; junction bases left unmatched: 5. CDR1 and CDR2 (germline): MNHEY, SVGAGI. The CDR3 runs to 16 residues. In DNA, the CDR3 is TGTGCCAGCAGTTACTGGGCGGGAGCGGCCTACAATGAGCAGTTCTTC. The encoded protein is CASSYWAGAAYNEQFF.

The chain recombines TRBV30 with TRBJ2-3; no clear D. The CDR3 runs 17 residues. Germline V gene sequence: CDR1 GTSNPN, CDR2 SVGIG (reference sequence). V gave up 3 bases and J gave up 0 bases, with 19 bases separating them. The CDR3 coding sequence is TGTGCCTGGAGAATTCGACGAGACTCCTCTAGCACAGATACGCAGTATTTT. Translated: CAWRIRRDSSSTDTQYF.

This clone was counted at least ten times. The genes are TRBV28 and TRBJ1-2, with D perhaps TRBD1 (5 bases). CDR3 length: 15 residues. With 6 bases removed from V and 4 bases from J, the gap between germline ends came to 18 bases. Germline CDR1 and CDR2: MDHEN and SYDVKM. DNA of the CDR3: TGTGCCAGCAGGACCTCCGGGGACGGAATCTATGGCTACACCTTC. It yields the protein CASRTSGDGIYGYTF.